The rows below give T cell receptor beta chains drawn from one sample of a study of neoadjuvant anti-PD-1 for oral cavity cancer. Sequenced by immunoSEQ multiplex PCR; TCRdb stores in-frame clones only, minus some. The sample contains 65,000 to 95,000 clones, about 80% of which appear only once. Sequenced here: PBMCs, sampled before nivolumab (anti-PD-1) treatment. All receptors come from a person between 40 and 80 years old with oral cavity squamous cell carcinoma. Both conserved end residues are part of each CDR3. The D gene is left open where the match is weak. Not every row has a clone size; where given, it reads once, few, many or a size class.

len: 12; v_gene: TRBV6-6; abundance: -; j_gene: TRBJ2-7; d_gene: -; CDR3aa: CASSRGPYEQYF; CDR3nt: TGTGCCAGCAGCCGCGGACCCTACGAGCAGTACTTC
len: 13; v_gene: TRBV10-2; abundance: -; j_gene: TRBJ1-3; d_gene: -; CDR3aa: CATRPSSGNTIYF; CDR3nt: TGCGCCACCCGACCGAGCTCTGGAAACACCATATATTTT
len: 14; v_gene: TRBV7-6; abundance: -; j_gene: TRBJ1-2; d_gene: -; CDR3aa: CASSLNGGSYGYTF; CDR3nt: TGTGCCAGCAGCTTGAATGGGGGCTCCTATGGCTACACCTTC
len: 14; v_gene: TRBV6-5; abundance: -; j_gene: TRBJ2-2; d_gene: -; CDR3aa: CASKRGSNTGELFF; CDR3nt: TGTGCCAGCAAGAGGGGCTCGAACACCGGGGAGCTGTTTTTT
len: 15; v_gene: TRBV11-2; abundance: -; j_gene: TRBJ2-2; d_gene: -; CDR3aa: CASSFQPQDTGELFF; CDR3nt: TGTGCCAGCAGCTTCCAACCCCAGGACACCGGGGAGCTGTTTTTT
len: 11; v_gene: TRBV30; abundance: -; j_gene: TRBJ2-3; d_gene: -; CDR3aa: CAWAGLDTQYF; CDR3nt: TGTGCCTGGGCGGGATTGGATACGCAGTATTTT
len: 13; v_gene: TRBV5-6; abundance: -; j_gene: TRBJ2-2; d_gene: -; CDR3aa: CASSLADTGELFF; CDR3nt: TGTGCCAGCAGCTTGGCGGACACCGGGGAGCTGTTTTTT
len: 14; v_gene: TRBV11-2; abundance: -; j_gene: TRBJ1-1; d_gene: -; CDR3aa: CASSLVRENTEAFF; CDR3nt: TGTGCCAGCAGCTTAGTAAGGGAGAACACTGAAGCTTTCTTT
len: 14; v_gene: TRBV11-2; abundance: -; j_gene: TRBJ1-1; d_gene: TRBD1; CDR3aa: CASSWNDRGAEAFF; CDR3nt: TGTGCCAGCAGCTGGAACGACAGGGGGGCTGAAGCTTTCTTT
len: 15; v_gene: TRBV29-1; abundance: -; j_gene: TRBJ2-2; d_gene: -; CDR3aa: CSVAGGTVNTGELFF; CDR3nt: TGCAGCGTAGCAGGGGGGACAGTGAACACCGGGGAGCTGTTTTTT
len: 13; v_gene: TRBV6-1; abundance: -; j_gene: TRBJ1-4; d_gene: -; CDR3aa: CASIYGMSEKLFF; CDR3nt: TGTGCCAGCATATATGGGATGTCGGAAAAACTGTTTTTT
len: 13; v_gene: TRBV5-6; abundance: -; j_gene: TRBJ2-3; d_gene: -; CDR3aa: CASSRGSVDTQYF; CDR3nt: TGTGCCAGCAGCCGGGGGTCGGTGGATACGCAGTATTTT
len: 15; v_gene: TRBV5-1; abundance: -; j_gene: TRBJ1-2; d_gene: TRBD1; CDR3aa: CASSLATGGRYGYTF; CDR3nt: TGCGCCAGCAGCTTGGCGACAGGGGGCAGGTATGGCTACACCTTC
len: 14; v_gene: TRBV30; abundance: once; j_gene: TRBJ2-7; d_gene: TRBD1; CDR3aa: CAWSVSGGRYEQYF; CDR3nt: TGTGCCTGGAGTGTTTCAGGGGGAAGGTACGAGCAGTACTTC
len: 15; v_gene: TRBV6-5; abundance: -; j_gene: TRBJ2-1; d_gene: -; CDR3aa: CASAWGAGFYNEQFF; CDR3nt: TGTGCCTCCGCCTGGGGCGCAGGGTTCTACAATGAGCAGTTCTTC
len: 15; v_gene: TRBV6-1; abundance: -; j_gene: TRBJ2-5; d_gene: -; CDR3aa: CASSDDLQLVETQYF; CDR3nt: TGTGCCAGCAGTGACGATTTACAGCTCGTCGAGACCCAGTACTTC
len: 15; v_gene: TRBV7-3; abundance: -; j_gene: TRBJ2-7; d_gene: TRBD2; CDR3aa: CASSPSSGPTYEQYF; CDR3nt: TGTGCCAGCAGCCCTTCTAGCGGGCCTACCTACGAGCAGTACTTC
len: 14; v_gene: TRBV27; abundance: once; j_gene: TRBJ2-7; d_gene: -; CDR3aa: CASRKGVSSYEQYF; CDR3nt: TGTGCCAGCAGGAAGGGGGTTAGCTCCTACGAGCAGTACTTC
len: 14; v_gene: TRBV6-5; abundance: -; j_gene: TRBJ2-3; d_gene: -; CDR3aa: CASSFGTSLDTQYF; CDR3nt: TGTGCCAGCAGTTTCGGGACATCCCTGGATACGCAGTATTTT
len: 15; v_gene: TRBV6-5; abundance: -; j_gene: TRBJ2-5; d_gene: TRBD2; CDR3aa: CASSTGLAGRETQYF; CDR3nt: TGTGCCAGCAGCACCGGACTAGCGGGAAGGGAGACCCAGTACTTC
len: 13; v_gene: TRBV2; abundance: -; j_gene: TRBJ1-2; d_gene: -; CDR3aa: CASSEEGYYGYTF; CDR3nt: TGTGCCAGCAGTGAAGAAGGATACTATGGCTACACCTTC
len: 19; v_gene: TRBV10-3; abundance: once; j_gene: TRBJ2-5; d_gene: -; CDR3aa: CASRGGGAGASNRQETQYF; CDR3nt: TGTGCTTCCAGGGGGGGCGGAGCGGGAGCAAGTAATAGGCAAGAGACCCAGTACTTC
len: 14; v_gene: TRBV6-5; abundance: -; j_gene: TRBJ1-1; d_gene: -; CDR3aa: CASSAPGRRTEAFF; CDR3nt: TGTGCCAGCAGCGCTCCTGGAAGGAGAACTGAAGCTTTCTTT
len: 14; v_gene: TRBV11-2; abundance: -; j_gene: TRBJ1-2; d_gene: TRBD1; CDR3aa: CASSSQTQGEGYTF; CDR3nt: TGTGCCAGCAGCTCTCAGACCCAGGGGGAGGGCTACACCTTC
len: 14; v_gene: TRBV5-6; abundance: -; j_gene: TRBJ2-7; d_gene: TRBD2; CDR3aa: CASSFGQGGYEQYF; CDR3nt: TGTGCCAGCAGCTTCGGGCAGGGAGGGTACGAGCAGTACTTC
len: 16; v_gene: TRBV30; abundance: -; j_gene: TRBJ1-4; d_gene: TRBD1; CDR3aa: CAWSVRDRLADEKLFF; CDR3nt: TGTGCCTGGAGTGTCCGGGACAGGTTAGCAGATGAAAAACTGTTTTTT
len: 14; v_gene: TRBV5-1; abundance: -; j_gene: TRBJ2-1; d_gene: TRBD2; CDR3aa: CASHRGSTNNEQFF; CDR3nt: TGCGCCAGCCATCGCGGGAGTACGAACAATGAGCAGTTCTTC
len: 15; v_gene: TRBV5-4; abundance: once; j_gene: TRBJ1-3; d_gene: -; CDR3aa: CASSSRERAGNTIYF; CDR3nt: TGTGCCAGCAGCTCCCGAGAGAGGGCTGGAAACACCATATATTTT
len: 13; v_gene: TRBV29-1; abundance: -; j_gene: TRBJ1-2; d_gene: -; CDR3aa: CSGGGANHYGYTF; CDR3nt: TGCAGCGGTGGTGGGGCCAACCATTATGGCTACACCTTC
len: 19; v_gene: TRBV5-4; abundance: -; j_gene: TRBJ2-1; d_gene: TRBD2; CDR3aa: CASSSDAPVSGTSYNEQFF; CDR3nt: TGTGCCAGCAGCAGCGACGCTCCCGTTAGCGGGACCTCCTACAATGAGCAGTTCTTC
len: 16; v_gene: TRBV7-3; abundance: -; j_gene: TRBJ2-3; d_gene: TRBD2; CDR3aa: CASSLGTSGNTDTQYF; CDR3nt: TGTGCCAGCAGCTTAGGGACTAGCGGTAACACAGATACGCAGTATTTT
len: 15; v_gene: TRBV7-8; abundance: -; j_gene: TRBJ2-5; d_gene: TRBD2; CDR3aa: CASSSQTSGPQAQYF; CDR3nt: TGTGCCAGCAGTTCTCAAACTAGCGGCCCTCAGGCCCAGTACTTC
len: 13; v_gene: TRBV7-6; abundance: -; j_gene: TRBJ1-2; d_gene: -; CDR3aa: CASSFGGADGYTF; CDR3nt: TGTGCCAGCAGCTTCGGAGGGGCGGATGGCTACACCTTC
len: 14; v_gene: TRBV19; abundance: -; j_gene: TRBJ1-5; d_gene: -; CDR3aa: CASSGQGRNQPQHF; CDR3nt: TGTGCCAGTAGTGGGCAGGGCCGCAATCAGCCCCAGCATTTT
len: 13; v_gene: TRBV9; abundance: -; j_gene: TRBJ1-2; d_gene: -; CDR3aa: CASSPVTNYGYTF; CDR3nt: TGTGCCAGCAGCCCGGTTACTAACTATGGCTACACCTTC
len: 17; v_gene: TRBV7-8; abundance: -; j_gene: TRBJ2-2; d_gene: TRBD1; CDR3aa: CASSGTVQGANTGELFF; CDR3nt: TGTGCCAGCAGCGGGACCGTCCAGGGGGCGAACACCGGGGAGCTGTTTTTT
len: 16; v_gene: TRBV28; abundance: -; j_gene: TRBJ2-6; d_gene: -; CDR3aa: CASSLPSFSGANVLTF; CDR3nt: TGTGCCAGCAGTTTGCCATCTTTCTCTGGGGCCAACGTCCTGACTTTC
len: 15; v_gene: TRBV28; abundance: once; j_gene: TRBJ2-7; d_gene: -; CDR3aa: CATTRGSDDSYEQYF; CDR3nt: TGTGCCACCACCCGCGGTAGCGATGATTCCTACGAGCAGTACTTC
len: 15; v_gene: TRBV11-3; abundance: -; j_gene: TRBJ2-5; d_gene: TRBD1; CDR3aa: CASSQGVGQQETQYF; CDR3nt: TGTGCCAGCAGCCAAGGGGTGGGACAGCAAGAGACCCAGTACTTC
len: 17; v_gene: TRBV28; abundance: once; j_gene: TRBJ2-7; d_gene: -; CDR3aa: CASSLWERAGSTYEQYF; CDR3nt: TGTGCCAGCAGTTTATGGGAACGGGCAGGGTCCACCTACGAGCAGTACTTC
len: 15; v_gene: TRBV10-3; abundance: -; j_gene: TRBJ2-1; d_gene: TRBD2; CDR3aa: CAISPGLAGIYEQFF; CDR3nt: TGTGCCATCAGTCCCGGACTAGCGGGCATCTATGAGCAGTTCTTC
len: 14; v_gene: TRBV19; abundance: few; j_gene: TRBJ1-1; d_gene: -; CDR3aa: CASSKEGPHTEAFF; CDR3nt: TGTGCCAGTAGTAAGGAGGGACCGCACACTGAAGCTTTCTTT
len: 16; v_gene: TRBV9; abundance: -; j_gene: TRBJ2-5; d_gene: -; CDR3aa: CASSGAPLWGQETQYF; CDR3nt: TGTGCCAGCAGTGGGGCCCCACTTTGGGGGCAAGAGACCCAGTACTTC
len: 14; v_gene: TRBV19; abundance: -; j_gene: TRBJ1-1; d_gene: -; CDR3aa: CASSRGGVDTEAFF; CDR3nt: TGTGCCAGTAGCAGAGGCGGGGTTGACACTGAAGCTTTCTTT
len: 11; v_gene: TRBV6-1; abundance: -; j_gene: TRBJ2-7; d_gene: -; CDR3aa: CASSDRYSQYF; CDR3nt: TGTGCCAGCAGTGATCGGTACAGTCAGTACTTC
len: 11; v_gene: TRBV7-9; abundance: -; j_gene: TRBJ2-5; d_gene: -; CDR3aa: CSTSEGETQYF; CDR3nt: TGTTCCACTTCAGAGGGAGAGACCCAGTACTTC
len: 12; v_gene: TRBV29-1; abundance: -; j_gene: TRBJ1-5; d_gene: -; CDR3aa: CSVGTGDQPQHF; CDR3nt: TGCAGCGTTGGAACGGGGGATCAGCCCCAGCATTTT
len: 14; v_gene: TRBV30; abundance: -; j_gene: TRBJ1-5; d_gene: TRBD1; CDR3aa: CAWTAGTGIQPQHF; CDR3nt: TGTGCCTGGACTGCCGGGACAGGGATTCAGCCCCAGCATTTT
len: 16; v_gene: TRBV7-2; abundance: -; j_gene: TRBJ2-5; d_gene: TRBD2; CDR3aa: CASRHPSGRPQETQYF; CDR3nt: TGTGCCAGCAGACATCCTAGCGGGAGGCCCCAAGAGACCCAGTACTTC
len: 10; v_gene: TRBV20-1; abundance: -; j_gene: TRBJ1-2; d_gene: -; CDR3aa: CSAAKYGYTF; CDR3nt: TGCAGCGCAGCCAAATATGGCTACACCTTC
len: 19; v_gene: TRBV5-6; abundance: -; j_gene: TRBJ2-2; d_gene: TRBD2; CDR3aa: CASSLGGLAGGPNTGELFF; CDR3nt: TGTGCCAGCAGCTTGGGGGGACTAGCGGGAGGGCCGAACACCGGGGAGCTGTTTTTT
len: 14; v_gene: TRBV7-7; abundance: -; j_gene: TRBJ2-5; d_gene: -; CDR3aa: CASGRGQGEETQYF; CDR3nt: TGTGCTAGCGGCAGAGGGCAGGGTGAAGAGACCCAGTACTTC
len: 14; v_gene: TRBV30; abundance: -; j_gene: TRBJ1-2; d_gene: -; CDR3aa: CAWSVLYGSAGYTF; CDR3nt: TGTGCCTGGAGTGTATTGTACGGGTCGGCTGGCTACACCTTC
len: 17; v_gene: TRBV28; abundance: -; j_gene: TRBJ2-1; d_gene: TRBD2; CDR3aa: CASSSKRLAGANNEQFF; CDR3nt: TGTGCCAGCAGTTCGAAACGACTAGCGGGAGCCAACAATGAGCAGTTCTTC
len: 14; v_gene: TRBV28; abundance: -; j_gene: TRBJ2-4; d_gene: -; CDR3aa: CASRGSLAKNIQYF; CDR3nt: TGTGCCAGCAGGGGGTCACTAGCCAAAAACATTCAGTACTTC